Each of the 10 T cell receptor beta chains below was sequenced from the same sample in a study of blood T cells in healthy people across ages. It was with a sample-barcoded 5' primer and a J-beta primer mix that a second PCR of about 6 to 12 cycles was run. TCRdb recomputed calls from the 5' RACE reads with MiXCR, one row per CDR3 protein. Of approximately 880,000 distinct CDR3 sequences listed, roughly 43% are singletons. The sample consisted of blood. The receptor source for this set is a young man in good health.

This clonotype was counted ten times or more. J is TRBJ2-3 and V is TRBV10-3; D uncertain. CDR3 length: 11 residues. V gave up 4 bases and J gave up 3 bases, with 2 bases separating them. Germline V gives CDR1 ENHRY, CDR2 SYGVKD. This chain's CDR3 is CAISVTDTQYF. As DNA, the CDR3 is TGTGCCATCAGTGTGACAGATACGCAGTATTTT.

A note on this clonotype: A much larger clone sits a single nucleotide away, making a read error possible. The chain carries TRBV7-8 and TRBJ1-2; D may be TRBD1 (5 bases). Germline CDR1 reads SGHVS; CDR2 reads FQNEAQ. There are 15 residues in the CDR3. Trimming removed 4 bases from V and 0 bases from J, with 12 bases in between. This chain's CDR3 is CASSSHGGANYGYTF. As DNA, the CDR3 is TGTGCCAGCAGCTCCCACGGGGGGGCTAACTATGGCTACACCTTC.

The V gene is TRBV3-1, the J gene TRBJ1-4; no firm D call. V lost 2 bases and J 5 bases, leaving 6 bases between the germline ends. The CDR3 sequence is 13 residues long. The germline V gene encodes CDR1 LGHDT and CDR2 YNNKEL (reference sequence). In DNA form, the CDR3 reads TGTGCCAGCAGCCAAAGGACCAATGAAAAACTGTTTTTT. Its translation: CASSQRTNEKLFF. Filled out from reference TRBV3-1 and TRBJ1-4, the complete variable domain reads DTAVSQTPKYLVTQMGNDKSIKCEQNLGHDTMYWYKQDSKKFLKIMFSYNNKELIINETVPNRFSPKSPDKAHLNLHINSLELGDSAVYFCASSQRTNEKLFFGSGTQLSVL.

This clonotype occurred a few times. V gene TRBV7-9 combines with J gene TRBJ1-2, with D unclear. The CDR3 totals 13 residues. Germline CDR1 reads SEHNR; CDR2 reads FQNEAQ (reference sequence). V lost 5 bases and J lost 8, with 15 bases in between. CDR3 sequence: CASSLTRVEGYTF. CDR3 in DNA: TGTGCCAGCAGCCTTACACGGGTGGAAGGCTACACCTTC.

The chain has TRBV11-3 and TRBJ2-1; 7 positions agree with TRBD1. CDR3 size: 15 residues. Looked up from germline, CDR1 is SGHNT and CDR2 is YENEEA. Losses at the gene ends were 4 bases for V and 7 bases for J; bases not matched to a gene: 10. In nucleotides, the CDR3 is TGTGCCAGCAGCTCACAGGGGAGTAGTTCGAATGAGCAGTTCTTC. Its protein product is CASSSQGSSSNEQFF.

This clonotype was found once. The genes are TRBV7-2 and TRBJ2-7, with D perhaps matching TRBD2 (5 bases). The J call may be wrong; the DNA end is better matched by TRBJ2-5. CDR3 size: 13 residues. Per the germline V gene, CDR1 is SGHTA and CDR2 is FQGNSA. The CDR3 region has the DNA TGTGCCAGCAGCGTACTCCAGCGGCAGACCCAGTACTTC. Protein product: CASSVLQRQTQYF.

This chain uses TRBV5-1 with TRBJ2-4, with unresolved D. Near its end, the DNA agrees better with TRBJ2-7, so the J call may be wrong. CDR3 length: 14 residues. The germline V gene encodes CDR1 SGHRS and CDR2 YFSETQ. CDR3: CASSRLADTYEQYF. The CDR3, as DNA: TGCGCCAGCAGCAGACTTGCGGATACCTACGAGCAGTACTTC.

The chain employs TRBV20-1 and TRBJ2-7; 8 bases agree with TRBD1. With 3 bases clipped from V and 9 bases from J, the junction kept 1 base outside the gene matches. This CDR3 contains 10 residues. Germline CDR1 DFQATT, CDR2 SNEGSKA (reference sequence). The CDR3 DNA sequence: TGCAGTGCTAGCGACAGGGGGCAGTACTTC. Translated, it gives CSASDRGQYF.

The rearrangement links TRBV11-2 to TRBJ1-2; D uncertain. V was shortened by 2 bases and J by 1 base, with 8 bases between the two germline ends. In germline, CDR1 is SGHAT, CDR2 FQNNGV. This CDR3 has 14 amino acids. The DNA for the CDR3 is TGTGCCAGCAGCTTAAGTCGGAGTAACTATGGCTACACCTTC. This translates into CASSLSRSNYGYTF.

This clonotype was detected only a few times. The chain uses TRBV20-1 and TRBJ2-3; D not certain. V lost 5 bases and J lost 2, with 14 bases in between. Germline CDR1 is DFQATT and CDR2 is SNEGSKA (reference sequence). This CDR3 is built from 14 residues. CDR3 sequence (DNA): TGCAGTGCTCCGGTACCCGCCTCCACAGATACGCAGTATTTT. Its translation: CSAPVPASTDTQYF.